This T cell receptor (beta chain) derives from a study of blood T cell repertoires in COVID-19. Study-level background: Sites across the United States, Italy and Spain contributed samples from acute and convalescent COVID-19. Sample material is recorded as cDNA or gDNA derived from T cells, B-cell-depleted T cells, or PBMCs.

This clone was counted a few times. Source study methods: The assay estimated nucleated cells by amplifying reference gene primers. Sequencing used immunoSEQ multiplex PCR; TCRdb keeps in-frame clones, though not all of them. V, J and clone size reflect that table, while D and trimming were determined from the DNA. The sample holds some 96,000 clones, approximately 93% seen once. The V gene lost 4 bases and the J gene lost 0 bases, with 22 bases spanning the gap. Germline V lookup: CDR1 PRHDT, CDR2 FYEKMQ (reference sequence). This CDR3 region has 19 residues. V is TRBV13 and J is TRBJ1-3; D possibly corresponds to TRBD1 (6 bases). Sequenced material: peripheral blood. The TCR sequence derives from a man aged 45-65 years with active COVID-19. This CDR3 reads CASSSIKQGTLFSGNTIYF. CDR3 bases: TGTGCCAGCAGCTCCATAAAACAGGGTACCCTGTTCTCTGGAAACACCATATATTTT.